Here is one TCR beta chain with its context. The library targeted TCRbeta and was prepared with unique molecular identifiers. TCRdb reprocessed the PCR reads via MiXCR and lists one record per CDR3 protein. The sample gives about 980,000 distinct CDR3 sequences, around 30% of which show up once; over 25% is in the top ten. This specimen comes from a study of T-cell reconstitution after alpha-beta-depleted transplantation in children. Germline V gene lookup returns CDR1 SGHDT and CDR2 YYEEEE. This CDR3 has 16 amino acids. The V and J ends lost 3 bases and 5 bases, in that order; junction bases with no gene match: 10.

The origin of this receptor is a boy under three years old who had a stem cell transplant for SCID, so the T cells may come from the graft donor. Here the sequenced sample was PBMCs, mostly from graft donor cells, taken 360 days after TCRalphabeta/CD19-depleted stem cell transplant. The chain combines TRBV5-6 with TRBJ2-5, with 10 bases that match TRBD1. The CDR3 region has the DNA TGTGCCAGCAGCTGGGACAGGGGCTCAAGGGGGGAGACCCAGTACTTC. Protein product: CASSWDRGSRGETQYF.